This TCR beta chain was sequenced in a study of blood T cell repertoires in COVID-19. This CDR3 is 14 amino acids long. Germline V gene lookup returns CDR1 LGHDT and CDR2 YNNKEL (reference sequence). V was pared by 1 base and J by 0 bases, with 6 bases between. In Seattle, patients joined the study during active infection and were tracked longitudinally. Profiled with immunoSEQ multiplex PCR; TCRdb holds only in-frame clones, not every one. Of over 150,000 clones detected, around 84% appear once; the ten largest clones hold roughly 0.57%. Specimen: peripheral blood. The genes are TRBV3-1 (or the pseudogene TRBV3-2) and TRBJ1-1; D is perhaps TRBD1 (5 bases). The sequence was collected from a man aged 60-69 years with COVID-19, enrolled during active disease. The CDR3: CASSQGQLNTEAFF. CDR3 bases: TGTGCCAGCAGCCAAGGACAGCTGAACACTGAAGCTTTCTTT.